Presented here are 32 T cell receptor beta chains from one specimen sequenced in a study of beta chain features in type 1 diabetes. All of the isolated RNA was reverse transcribed, so expressed TCRB transcripts were sequenced. Using immunoSEQ multiplex PCR, the repertoire was profiled, and TCRdb retains in-frame clones only, with some absent. The sample holds about 400,000 clones, 10% to 15% seen once. The sequenced sample was naive CD4+ T cells from blood. The receptors stem from a man between 18 and 35 years old in good health.

A word on this clone: The sample contains more than one DNA sequence encoding this CDR3. The chain combines TRBV6-4 with TRBJ1-1, with a weak D call TRBD1 (5 bases). V lost 5 bases and J 2 bases, leaving 9 bases between the germline ends. The CDR3 is 13 amino acids. Germline CDR1 MRHNA, CDR2 SNTAGT. Here the CDR3 reads CASSSQGNTEAFF. The CDR3 nucleotides read TGTGCCAGCAGTTCCCAGGGAAACACTGAAGCTTTCTTT.

This clone was detected a few times. V is TRBV5-4 and J is TRBJ2-1; TRBD2 agrees at 11 bases. The CDR3 runs to 17 residues. Trimming removed 0 bases from V and 3 bases from J; junction bases left unmatched: 5. Germline CDR1 is SGHNT and CDR2 is YYREEE (reference sequence). The CDR3 DNA reads as TGTGCCAGCAGCTTGGTCTCTAGCGGGAGGAACTACAATGAGCAGTTCTTC. Its protein is CASSLVSSGRNYNEQFF.

In this sample, this clone turned up a few times. Here the CDR3 reads CASSYPDRIPYGYTF. CDR3 DNA: TGTGCCAGCAGCTACCCCGACAGGATTCCCTATGGCTACACCTTC. The chain employs TRBV5-6 and TRBJ1-2; a possible D gene is TRBD1 (6 bases). V lost 3 bases and J 4 bases, leaving 16 bases between the germline ends. The CDR3 has 15 amino acids. Per germline, CDR1 SGHDT and CDR2 YYEEEE.

This clone appeared a few times. The rearrangement links TRBV5-1 to TRBJ1-1, with TRBD1 matching over 11 bases. CDR3 length: 14 residues. Germline V gives CDR1 SGHRS, CDR2 YFSETQ. V was clipped by 2 bases and J by 5 bases; unmatched bases: 2. CDR3 nucleotide sequence: TGCGCCAGCAGCTTCGGGACAGGGGGAACTGAAGCTTTCTTT. Its translation is CASSFGTGGTEAFF.

CDR3 region: CASRPLTGGRQPQHF. The CDR3 DNA sequence: TGTGCCAGCAGGCCTTTGACAGGGGGCCGGCAGCCCCAGCATTTT. The rearrangement joins TRBV27 to TRBJ1-5; the match to TRBD1 covers 10 bases. From germline, CDR1 is MNHEY and CDR2 SMNVEV (reference sequence). Trimming at V came to 6 bases and at J to 7 bases, leaving 9 bases not matched to a gene. The CDR3 sequence is 15 residues long.

There are a few counts of this clone. This chain joins TRBV6-5 and TRBJ1-1, with D uncertain. Germline assignment: CDR1 MNHEY and CDR2 SVGAGI. The CDR3 loop spans 11 amino acids. The V end was cut by 7 bases, the J end by 4 bases, with 7 bases between. CDR3 in DNA: TGTGCCAGCACTGGGAGCACTGAAGCTTTCTTT. Its translation: CASTGSTEAFF.

A few counts support this clone. The rearrangement links TRBV2 to TRBJ1-2, with 8 bases matching TRBD1. J lost 7 bases, V lost 6 bases, and 16 bases had no gene match. Germline CDR1 reads SNHLY; CDR2 reads FYNNEI. CDR3 length: 16 residues. The CDR3 DNA reads as TGTGCCAGCAGCCCGACCAAATTCGGACAGGGAGCTGGCTACACCTTC. This translates into CASSPTKFGQGAGYTF.

The chain combines TRBV28 with TRBJ2-2, with 9 bases that match TRBD2. Trimming cost V 7 bases and J 5 bases; bases outside gene matches: 5. The CDR3 is 14 amino acids. CDR1 and CDR2 from the germline V gene are MDHEN and SYDVKM. As DNA, the CDR3 is TGTGCCAGCAACTACCTAGCGGGGACCGGGGAGCTGTTTTTT. Protein: CASNYLAGTGELFF. Filled out from reference TRBV28 and TRBJ2-2, the complete variable domain reads DVKVTQSSRYLVKRTGEKVFLECVQDMDHENMFWYRQDPGLGLRLIYFSYDVKMKEKGDIPEGYSVSREKKERFSLILESASTNQTSMYLCASNYLAGTGELFFGEGSRLTVL.

This clone was observed a few times. The rearrangement joins TRBV7-3 to TRBJ2-1; 8 bases line up with TRBD1. Germline V CDR1 and CDR2: SGHTA, FQGTGA. The J segment lost 7 bases and the V segment lost 5 bases, leaving 10 bases of the junction unmatched. The CDR3 loop spans 15 amino acids. CDR3 in DNA: TGTGCCAGCAGCCTACAGGGGGTGGCTTTTAATGAGCAGTTCTTC. The encoded protein is CASSLQGVAFNEQFF.

This clone was seen only a few times. This sequence joins TRBV15 and TRBJ1-3; TRBD1 aligns across 7 bases. V gave up 4 bases and J gave up 8 bases; unmatched junction bases: 8. The germline gives CDR1 LNHNV, CDR2 YYDKDF (reference sequence). This CDR3 is 14 amino acids long. The CDR3 here is CATSNRQGGDTIYF. The CDR3 DNA is TGTGCCACCAGCAATAGACAGGGCGGAGACACCATATATTTT.

This chain connects TRBV28 to TRBJ2-7, with TRBD2 matching 7 bases. Germline-derived CDR1 and CDR2 are MDHEN and SYDVKM. The CDR3 runs 13 residues. The ends lost 7 bases at V and 10 bases at J; junction bases unmatched: 13. The CDR3 nucleotides read TGTGCCAGCAACCCAGCGGGGCCCCTAAGCCAGTACTTC. Its translation: CASNPAGPLSQYF.

J is TRBJ2-1 and V is TRBV5-4, with D unresolved. Trimming pared 4 bases from V and 4 bases from J, leaving 12 bases between. From germline, CDR1 is SGHNT and CDR2 YYREEE (reference sequence). CDR3 length equals 14 residues. The CDR3 spells CASSPTIGYNEQFF. The CDR3 DNA sequence: TGTGCCAGCAGCCCCACTATTGGGTACAATGAGCAGTTCTTC.

This clone was seen only a few times. The rearrangement uses TRBV5-1 and TRBJ1-1, with D perhaps TRBD1 (6 bases). CDR3 length equals 13 residues. Germline-derived CDR1 and CDR2 are SGHRS and YFSETQ. V gave up 4 bases and J gave up 1 base, with 8 bases separating them. The CDR3: CASSQGQNTEAFF. As DNA, the CDR3 is TGCGCCAGCAGCCAGGGACAGAACACTGAAGCTTTCTTT.

The CDR3: CASSPGQFLYEQYF. The CDR3 DNA is TGCGCCAGCAGCCCGGGACAGTTTCTCTACGAGCAGTACTTC. The chain uses TRBV5-1 and TRBJ2-7; 7 bases are a match to TRBD1. Germline assignment: CDR1 SGHRS and CDR2 YFSETQ. V lost 4 bases and J lost 3; bases outside the gene matches: 7. The CDR3 has 14 residues.

This chain uses TRBV5-1 with TRBJ1-2, with TRBD1 identical over 7 bases. This CDR3 is 12 amino acids long. V lost 2 bases and J lost 8; bases outside the gene matches: 3. Germline CDR1 reads SGHRS; CDR2 reads YFSETQ. Here the CDR3 reads CASSLSGGGYTF. The CDR3 DNA sequence: TGCGCCAGCAGCTTATCAGGGGGAGGCTACACCTTC.

This clone was detected a few times. The gene calls are TRBV4-2 and TRBJ2-5, with 8 bases lining up with TRBD2. The trim removed 0 bases at V and 1 base at J, leaving 1 base unmatched. This CDR3 is built from 15 residues. Germline CDR1 reads LGHNA; CDR2 reads YNFKEQ. The CDR3 sequence: CASSQELAAQETQYF. The CDR3 nucleotides are TGTGCCAGCAGCCAAGAACTAGCGGCCCAAGAGACCCAGTACTTC.

This sequence joins TRBV28 and TRBJ2-1; 13 bases map to TRBD2. V lost 5 bases, J lost 3 bases, and 4 bases stayed unmatched. The CDR3 length is 16 residues. CDR1 is MDHEN, CDR2 SYDVKM, per germline. The CDR3 region is CASSRWTSGSYNEQFF. The CDR3, as DNA: TGTGCCAGCAGTAGATGGACTAGCGGGAGCTACAATGAGCAGTTCTTC.

The rearrangement links TRBV7-2 to TRBJ2-1; maybe TRBD1 (6 bases). V was pared by 4 bases and J by 0 bases, with 10 bases between. The CDR3 covers 15 residues. Germline V gives CDR1 SGHTA, CDR2 FQGNSA. CDR3 region: CASSYWTDSYNEQFF. As DNA, the CDR3 is TGTGCCAGCAGCTACTGGACAGACTCCTACAATGAGCAGTTCTTC.

V usage is TRBV6-1 and J usage is TRBJ1-1, with TRBD1 matching over 9 bases. The V segment lost 6 bases and the J segment 3 bases; nucleotides outside the gene matches: 5. Germline V gene sequence: CDR1 MNHNS, CDR2 SASEGT. This CDR3 has 14 residues. CDR3 amino acids: CASREQGAYTEAFF. The CDR3 nucleotides are TGTGCCAGCAGGGAACAGGGGGCGTACACTGAAGCTTTCTTT.

In the case of this clone: At one end the junction does not follow the germline gene, possibly because of a read error. J is TRBJ2-5 and V is TRBV7-9; TRBD2 might be the D (6 bases). The germline gives CDR1 SEHNR, CDR2 FQNEAQ (reference sequence). The CDR3 loop spans 14 amino acids. CDR3 nucleotides: TGTGCCAGCAGCTTATGGCGGGACCAAGGGACCCAGTACTTC. Translation: CASSLWRDQGTQYF.

This rearrangement joins TRBV28 to TRBJ1-5, with D uncertain. The V gene's germline CDR1 is MDHEN and CDR2 SYDVKM. Trimming took off 5 bases at V and 0 bases at J, with 11 bases between the two ends. The CDR3 runs 15 residues. The chain's CDR3 is CASSPPLYSNQPQHF. In DNA form, the CDR3 reads TGTGCCAGCAGTCCCCCCCTATATAGCAATCAGCCCCAGCATTTT.

J is TRBJ2-7 and V is TRBV10-3; 11 nucleotides align to TRBD1. The CDR3 is made up of 14 amino acids. Germline CDR1 ENHRY, CDR2 SYGVKD. The trim removed 3 bases at V and 7 bases at J, leaving 5 bases unmatched. CDR3 coding DNA: TGTGCCATCAGTGAAACGGACAGGGGGCGTGAGCAGTACTTC. It translates to CAISETDRGREQYF.

In this sample, this clone turned up a few times. This chain joins TRBV7-9 and TRBJ1-1, with D possibly TRBD1 on 5 matching bases. Trimming pared 1 base from V and 7 bases from J, leaving 13 bases between. CDR3 length: 14 amino acids. Germline V gene lookup returns CDR1 SEHNR and CDR2 FQNEAQ (reference sequence). The CDR3 region has the DNA TGTGCCAGCAGCTTAGATTTATGGGGGGGTGAAGCTTTCTTT. It specifies CASSLDLWGGEAFF.

This clone showed up just a few times. Relative to the germline gene, one junction end is altered; a read error may explain this. The chain recombines TRBV7-7 with TRBJ2-1, with D possibly TRBD2 on 5 matching bases. The CDR3 covers 14 residues. CDR1 is SSHAT and CDR2 is FNYEAQ in the germline V gene (reference sequence). The CDR3 region is CASSLVNGVNEQFF. The DNA of the CDR3 is TGTGCTAGCAGCTTAGTTAACGGGGTCAATGAGCAGTTCTTC.

In this sample, this clone turned up a few times. As DNA, the CDR3 is TGCAGCGCCAAGACGGTGAGCGGGAGTCACGAGCAGTACTTC. Encoded protein: CSAKTVSGSHEQYF. J is TRBJ2-7 and V is TRBV29-1; 8 bases fit TRBD2. The CDR3 spans 14 residues. V lost 7 bases, J lost 5 bases, and 13 bases stayed unmatched. From germline, CDR1 is SQVTM and CDR2 ANQGSEA.

This clone was seen only a few times. V usage is TRBV6-5 and J usage is TRBJ2-7, with 11 bases matching TRBD2. The ends lost 5 bases at V and 3 bases at J; junction bases unmatched: 6. This CDR3 has 15 amino acids. The germline gives CDR1 MNHEY, CDR2 SVGAGI. CDR3 residues: CASSQLAGAYYEQYF. The CDR3 DNA reads as TGTGCCAGCAGTCAACTAGCGGGAGCCTACTACGAGCAGTACTTC.

This clone was detected only a few times. The gene calls are TRBV9 and TRBJ2-1, with 8 bases lining up with TRBD2. Looked up from germline, CDR1 is SGDLS and CDR2 is YYNGEE. J was trimmed by 5 bases and V by 0 bases; bases with no gene match: 4. The CDR3 has 15 residues. The CDR3 region has the DNA TGTGCCAGCAGCGTAGCTGTACTAGCGGACAATGAGCAGTTCTTC. It translates to CASSVAVLADNEQFF.

This clone showed up many times. The chain uses TRBV4-3 and TRBJ2-5; weak D call: TRBD1 (5 bases). Germline V gene data show CDR1 as LGHNA and CDR2 as YSLEER. The CDR3 covers 14 residues. The V end lost 3 bases, the J end lost 2 bases, and 10 bases lay between the germline ends. CDR3 region: CASSQSRQQETQYF. The CDR3 DNA reads TGCGCCAGCAGCCAGTCGAGACAGCAAGAGACCCAGTACTTC.

This clone was detected a few times. In DNA form, the CDR3 reads TGTGCCAGCAGCGTAGGATCCAGGCCGGGAGGGGAGACCCAGTACTTC. Translated, it gives CASSVGSRPGGETQYF. The chain uses TRBV9 and TRBJ2-5, with TRBD2 matching over 8 bases. V shed 0 bases, J shed 5 bases, and the junction held 9 bases outside the gene matches. This CDR3 is 16 amino acids long. Germline CDR1 SGDLS, CDR2 YYNGEE.

This clone turned up a few times. This CDR3 reads CASSSRRLAGEGYTGELFF. The CDR3 DNA reads as TGTGCCAGCAGTTCTCGGAGACTAGCGGGAGAGGGTTACACCGGGGAGCTGTTTTTT. This chain links TRBV27 with TRBJ2-2; 12 nucleotides match TRBD2. Trimming removed 4 bases from V and 3 bases from J; junction bases left unmatched: 12. The germline CDR1 and CDR2 sequences are MNHEY and SMNVEV (reference sequence). The CDR3 totals 19 residues.

The table lists this clone with a few counts. The chain combines TRBV5-6 with TRBJ2-5; D is perhaps TRBD2 (5 bases). The CDR3 sequence is 16 residues long. Germline V lookup: CDR1 SGHDT, CDR2 YYEEEE. The ends were cut back, 0 bases at V and 1 base at J, with 13 bases in the middle. The CDR3 loop is CASSLGTGGRQETQYF. CDR3 coding DNA: TGTGCCAGCAGCTTGGGGACGGGCGGGCGCCAAGAGACCCAGTACTTC.

This clone has a handful of counts. This chain links TRBV11-2 with TRBJ2-3; TRBD1 matches at 7 bases. CDR3 size: 12 residues. Germline CDR1 is SGHAT and CDR2 is FQNNGV. With V trimmed by 2 bases and J by 14 bases, 7 bases remained unmatched. The CDR3 bases are TGTGCCAGCAGCTTAATACGAGGGGGCTCGTATTTT. Protein sequence: CASSLIRGGSYF.